Listed here are 2 T cell receptor beta chains from one sample, sequenced in a study of blood T cell repertoires in COVID-19. Repertoires were generated with immunoSEQ multiplex PCR, while TCRdb's copy carries only in-frame clones and drops some. The sample yields 200,000 to 250,000 clones, about 80% seen once. The source material was PBMCs or T cells enriched from blood (not recorded which). These receptor sequences come from a woman between 50 and 59 years old who had been exposed to COVID-19.

Concerning this clone: The same CDR3 arises from other DNA sequences in this sample as well. The genes are TRBV5-1 and TRBJ2-3; 9 nucleotides align to TRBD2. Germline V gene lookup returns CDR1 SGHRS and CDR2 YFSETQ. This CDR3 comprises 16 residues. V lost 0 bases, J lost 6 bases, and 8 bases stayed unmatched. DNA of the CDR3: TGCGCCAGCAGCTTGGGCGGCGGGGGGGCAGGTGATACGCAGTATTTT. Translation gives CASSLGGGGAGDTQYF. The full variable domain, completed using reference TRBV5-1 and TRBJ2-3, is KAGVTQTPRYLIKTRGQQVTLSCSPISGHRSVSWYQQTPGQGLQFLFEYFSETQRNKGNFPGRFSGRQFSNSRSEMNVSTLELGDSALYLCASSLGGGGAGDTQYFGPGTRLTVL.

The gene calls are TRBV5-4 and TRBJ2-6; TRBD1 matches 7 bases. Germline loops: CDR1 SGHNT, CDR2 YYREEE (reference sequence). V trimming: 4 bases; J trimming: 0 bases; junction bases outside the gene matches: 10. The CDR3 covers 18 residues. CDR3 coding DNA: TGTGCCAGCAGCACCCGGACAGGCGCCCTCTCTGGGGCCAACGTCCTGACTTTC. It specifies CASSTRTGALSGANVLTF.